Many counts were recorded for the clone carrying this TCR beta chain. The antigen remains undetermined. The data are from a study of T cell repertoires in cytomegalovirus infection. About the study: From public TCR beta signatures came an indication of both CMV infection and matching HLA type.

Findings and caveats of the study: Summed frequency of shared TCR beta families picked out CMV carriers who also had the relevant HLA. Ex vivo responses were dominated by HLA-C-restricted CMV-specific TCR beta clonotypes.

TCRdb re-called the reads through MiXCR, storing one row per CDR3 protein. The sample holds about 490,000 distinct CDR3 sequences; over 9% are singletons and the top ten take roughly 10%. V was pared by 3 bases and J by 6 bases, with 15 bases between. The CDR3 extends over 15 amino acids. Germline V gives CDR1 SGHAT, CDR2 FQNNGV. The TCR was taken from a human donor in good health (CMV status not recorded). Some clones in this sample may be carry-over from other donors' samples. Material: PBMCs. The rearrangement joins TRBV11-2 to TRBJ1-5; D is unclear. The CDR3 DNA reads TGTGCCAGCAGCTTTTCGCAGGAGGGCGGTCAGCCCCAGCATTTT. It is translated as CASSFSQEGGQPQHF.